One and the same sample provided the 21 T cell receptor beta chains below, sequenced in a study of cytomegalovirus exposure and HLA in healthy donors. PCR employed 60 Vbeta and 13 Jbeta primers. Generated by immunoSEQ multiplex PCR, the TCRdb table keeps only in-frame clones and is missing some. The sample has 140,000 to 150,000 clones; around 78% are singletons. The sequencing input was PBMCs. These receptor sequences come from a woman between 18 and 30 years old in good health and CMV-seropositive.

The chain couples TRBV11-2 to TRBJ2-1, with 8 bases lining up with TRBD2. The V gene end was trimmed by 5 bases and the J gene end by 5 bases; junction bases not matched to a gene: 14. The CDR3 runs to 17 residues. Germline CDR1 reads SGHAT; CDR2 reads FQNNGV. The chain's CDR3 is CASSPSAGGPKNNEQFF. The DNA for the CDR3 is TGTGCCAGCAGCCCCTCCGCGGGGGGCCCGAAAAACAATGAGCAGTTCTTC.

The chain has TRBV19 and TRBJ2-7; the D is unclear. The CDR3 spans 15 residues. Trimming cost V 5 bases and J 0 bases, with 14 bases left between them. Germline V lookup: CDR1 LNHDA, CDR2 SQIVND (reference sequence). The CDR3 DNA follows: TGTGCCAGTAGTCTAACTTGGTCTAGCTCCTACGAGCAGTACTTC. This codes for CASSLTWSSSYEQYF.

Comment on this clone: Other DNA variants within this sample encode the same CDR3. J is TRBJ1-1 and V is TRBV4-3, with 9 bases identical to TRBD1. This CDR3 is 15 amino acids long. V trimming: 4 bases; J trimming: 3 bases; junction bases outside the gene matches: 6. Germline V CDR1 and CDR2: LGHNA, YSLEER. This chain's CDR3 is CASSPGQGRDTEAFF. The CDR3 DNA follows: TGCGCCAGCAGCCCAGGACAGGGGCGGGACACTGAAGCTTTCTTT.

The V call is TRBV5-1, the J call TRBJ2-5, with 13 bases fitting TRBD2. Trimming took 4 bases from V and 5 from J; bases not matched to a gene: 11. CDR1 and CDR2 from the germline V gene are SGHRS and YFSETQ. This CDR3 spans 17 amino acids. CDR3 residues: CASSGGLAGVSRETQYF. CDR3 in DNA: TGCGCCAGCAGCGGTGGACTAGCGGGAGTCAGCCGGGAGACCCAGTACTTC.

This chain connects TRBV4-1 to TRBJ1-6, with D possibly matching TRBD1 (6 bases). The CDR3 loop spans 14 amino acids. The germline V and J ends were trimmed by 2 bases and 9 bases, with 11 bases remaining between them. CDR1 and CDR2 from the germline V gene are MGHRA and YSYEKL. The CDR3 region is CASSQNRVGSPLHF. The CDR3 DNA sequence: TGCGCCAGCAGCCAAAACAGGGTTGGTTCACCCCTCCACTTT.

The V and J genes are TRBV28 and TRBJ1-1; no clear D. The CDR3 length is 13 residues. Trimming cost V 11 bases and J 0 bases, with 13 bases left between them. CDR1 and CDR2 from the germline V gene are MDHEN and SYDVKM. DNA of the CDR3: TGTGCCGCAAGGGAGGCACTGAACACTGAAGCTTTCTTT. Translating it yields CAAREALNTEAFF.

V gene TRBV15 combines with J gene TRBJ1-5; D uncertain. The V and J ends lost 3 bases and 1 base respectively, with 10 bases between them. CDR1 LNHNV and CDR2 YYDKDF come from the germline V gene (reference sequence). The CDR3 runs to 15 residues. CDR3 bases: TGTGCCACCAGCAGTTACTTCGGGAGCAATCAGCCCCAGCATTTT. Its protein product is CATSSYFGSNQPQHF.

This clone appeared a few times. This chain connects TRBV19 to TRBJ2-7; TRBD2 is a possible D gene (5 bases). Trimming took off 5 bases at V and 4 bases at J, with 12 bases between the two ends. Looked up from germline, CDR1 is LNHDA and CDR2 is SQIVND (reference sequence). This CDR3 comprises 13 residues. The CDR3 DNA follows: TGTGCCAGTAGTTCGACTGGGAGTTACGAGCAGTACTTC. It codes for CASSSTGSYEQYF. Full variable domain (missing parts from reference TRBV19 and TRBJ2-7): DGGITQSPKYLFRKEGQNVTLSCEQNLNHDAMYWYRQDPGQGLRLIYYSQIVNDFQKGDIAEGYSVSREKKESFPLTVTSAQKNPTAFYLCASSSTGSYEQYFGPGTRLTVT.

This chain uses TRBV13 with TRBJ2-7; weak D call: TRBD2 (6 bases). The V and J ends lost 2 bases and 2 bases respectively, with 16 bases between them. The CDR3 contains 16 residues. Germline lookup yields CDR1 PRHDT and CDR2 FYEKMQ (reference sequence). Written as DNA, the CDR3 is TGTGCCAGCAGCTTAAGAGGAGGGGACCGCGCCTACGAGCAGTACTTC. This encodes CASSLRGGDRAYEQYF.

This chain links TRBV5-4 with TRBJ2-5; 7 positions match TRBD2. The germline gives CDR1 SGHNT, CDR2 YYREEE (reference sequence). The CDR3 is 15 residues long. The V segment lost 0 bases and the J segment 5 bases; nucleotides outside the gene matches: 7. The CDR3 DNA reads TGTGCCAGCAGCTTGGCGGGGGGTCTAAGGGAGACCCAGTACTTC. This sequence encodes CASSLAGGLRETQYF.

This clone was observed a single time. The V gene is TRBV7-6, the J gene TRBJ1-6; TRBD1 agrees at 10 bases. Germline-derived CDR1 and CDR2 are SGHVS and FNYEAQ. The CDR3 is 16 residues long. The junction had 7 bases not matched to a gene; V was cut back by 1 base and J by 10 bases. The CDR3 protein is CASSLVAGTGDSPLHF. In DNA form, the CDR3 reads TGTGCCAGCAGCTTAGTTGCCGGGACAGGGGACTCACCCCTCCACTTT. Variable domain in full (rest from reference TRBV7-6 and TRBJ1-6): GAGVSQSPRYKVTKRGQDVALRCDPISGHVSLYWYRQALGQGPEFLTYFNYEAQQDKSGLPNDRFSAERPEGSISTLTIQRTEQRDSAMYRCASSLVAGTGDSPLHFGNGTRLTVT.

The rearrangement links TRBV5-1 to TRBJ1-2; TRBD1 matches at 7 bases. The CDR3 totals 14 residues. Germline-derived CDR1 and CDR2 are SGHRS and YFSETQ. The V and J ends lost 1 base and 6 bases, in that order; junction bases with no gene match: 6. CDR3 amino acids: CASSLPSGTDGYTF. CDR3 DNA sequence: TGCGCCAGCAGCTTGCCCTCCGGGACAGATGGCTACACCTTC. Full variable domain (missing parts from reference TRBV5-1 and TRBJ1-2): KAGVTQTPRYLIKTRGQQVTLSCSPISGHRSVSWYQQTPGQGLQFLFEYFSETQRNKGNFPGRFSGRQFSNSRSEMNVSTLELGDSALYLCASSLPSGTDGYTFGSGTRLTVV.

The V call is TRBV7-2, the J call TRBJ1-3; 12 bases are shared with TRBD1. The CDR3 is 17 residues long. Trimming removed 5 bases from V and 4 bases from J; junction bases left unmatched: 9. CDR1 SGHTA and CDR2 FQGNSA come from the germline V gene. CDR3 sequence reads: CASSPPGQGAWGNTIYF. DNA for the CDR3: TGTGCCAGCAGCCCTCCGGGACAGGGGGCATGGGGAAACACCATATATTTT.

The chain carries TRBV28 and TRBJ1-5, with 7 bases identical to TRBD1. Per germline, CDR1 MDHEN and CDR2 SYDVKM. V dropped 6 bases and J dropped 0; count of bases not matched to a gene: 2. The CDR3 is 14 residues long. This chain's CDR3 is CASRTGTSNQPQHF. The CDR3 nucleotides are TGTGCCAGCAGGACAGGGACTAGCAATCAGCCCCAGCATTTT.

The chain joins TRBV9 to TRBJ2-2; 7 bases are a match to TRBD1. V lost 6 bases and J lost 5; bases outside the gene matches: 4. CDR3 length: 13 residues. CDR1 is SGDLS and CDR2 is YYNGEE in the germline V gene. CDR3 sequence (DNA): TGTGCCAGCAAGGGGGCTTGGACCGGGGAGCTGTTTTTT. This encodes CASKGAWTGELFF.

This chain joins TRBV7-8 and TRBJ2-3; 9 bases fit TRBD2. Losses at the gene ends were 1 base for V and 3 bases for J; bases not matched to a gene: 8. The CDR3 runs to 17 residues. Germline CDR1 SGHVS, CDR2 FQNEAQ. CDR3 coding DNA: TGTGCCAGCAGCTTAGGGGTCGGACTAGCGTATACAGATACGCAGTATTTT. Residues: CASSLGVGLAYTDTQYF.

This rearrangement joins TRBV6-1 to TRBJ2-3; D is undetermined. V shed 8 bases and J shed 3 bases, with 9 bases lying between them. CDR1 is MNHNS and CDR2 is SASEGT in the germline V gene. The CDR3 runs 12 residues. The CDR3 DNA reads TGTGCCAGCGCTAGTACTACAGATACGCAGTATTTT. This sequence encodes CASASTTDTQYF.

V is TRBV6-1 and J is TRBJ2-7; 15 nucleotides agree with TRBD2. CDR3 length: 19 residues. V was pared by 4 bases and J by 1 base, with 11 bases of the junction left unmatched. Germline V gene sequence: CDR1 MNHNS, CDR2 SASEGT. CDR3 amino acids: CASSVFPGTSGGPSYEQYF. Written as DNA, the CDR3 is TGTGCCAGCAGTGTTTTTCCCGGGACTAGCGGGGGGCCTTCCTACGAGCAGTACTTC.

This sequence joins TRBV29-1 and TRBJ1-2; unclear D gene. The CDR3 is made up of 14 amino acids. V was pared by 3 bases and J by 8 bases, with 19 bases between. Per the germline V gene, CDR1 is SQVTM and CDR2 is ANQGSEA. CDR3 in amino acids: CSVDPSSPGYGYTF. CDR3 DNA: TGCAGCGTTGATCCATCATCCCCGGGGTACGGCTACACCTTC. Drawing the rest from reference TRBV29-1 and TRBJ1-2, the complete variable domain is SAVISQKPSRDICQRGTSLTIQCQVDSQVTMMFWYRQQPGQSLTLIATANQGSEATYESGFVIDKFPISRPNLTFSTLTVSNMSPEDSSIYLCSVDPSSPGYGYTFGSGTRLTVV.

The J gene is TRBJ2-7, the V gene TRBV12-5; tentative D call: TRBD2 (5 bases). This CDR3 contains 13 residues. V was pared by 7 bases and J by 4 bases, with 14 bases between. From germline, CDR1 is LGHNT and CDR2 FRNRAP. The chain's CDR3 is CASDTGLNYEQYF. DNA for the CDR3: TGTGCTAGTGATACGGGGTTAAATTACGAGCAGTACTTC.

This clone was seen a handful of times. The chain joins TRBV7-2 to TRBJ2-7; D is ambiguous. V was shortened by 2 bases and J by 2 bases, with 10 bases between the two germline ends. Germline V gene lookup returns CDR1 SGHTA and CDR2 FQGNSA. The CDR3 has 14 amino acids. CDR3 sequence reads: CASSLLGKTYEQYF. DNA of the CDR3: TGTGCCAGCAGCTTACTTGGCAAAACCTACGAGCAGTACTTC.